These 11 T cell receptor beta chains were all obtained from the same sample, sequenced in a study of blood T cell repertoires in COVID-19 (dated by TCRdb to about 2020). Receptor amplification or capture employed the immunoSEQ multiplex PCR assay. TCRdb took over this immuneACCESS table, retaining in-frame rearrangements with V and J assigned. Such tables are incomplete; in checked studies, under half of the missing clones stem from an unresolved V gene, and the remainder is unexplained. Within this sample are over 85,000 clones, with about 80% of them counted one time only. About 3.7% of the sample lies in the top ten. What was sequenced was peripheral blood. Receptors originate from a woman older than 75 with acute or convalescent COVID-19.

This clone was counted many times. The chain is built from TRBV7-2 and TRBJ1-2; D might be TRBD1 (5 bases). Looked up from germline, CDR1 is SGHTA and CDR2 is FQGNSA. Deletions cut 1 base from V and 6 bases from J, with 9 bases between. The CDR3 spans 13 residues. CDR3 sequence: CASSLVGGDGYTF. The CDR3 region has the DNA TGTGCCAGCAGCTTAGTGGGGGGTGATGGCTACACCTTC.

This clone was detected only once. The chain joins TRBV11-2 to TRBJ2-7, with D unresolved. This CDR3 spans 16 amino acids. Germline CDR1 and CDR2: SGHAT and FQNNGV. The V end was cut by 6 bases, the J end by 0 bases, with 18 bases between. Here the CDR3 DNA reads TGTGCCAGCAGTCCCAGGATGGCCGCTCTCTCCTACGAGCAGTACTTC. As protein: CASSPRMAALSYEQYF.

This rearrangement joins TRBV5-6 to TRBJ2-3; D may be TRBD1 (6 bases). The germline CDR1 and CDR2 sequences are SGHDT and YYEEEE. CDR3 length: 14 residues. V shed 1 base and J shed 2 bases, with 8 bases lying between them. CDR3 protein: CASSLNRVTDTQYF. DNA for the CDR3: TGTGCCAGCAGCTTGAACAGGGTCACAGATACGCAGTATTTT.

The chain carries TRBV7-8 and TRBJ1-2; D uncertain. The V and J ends lost 5 bases and 7 bases respectively, with 17 bases between them. This CDR3 is 14 amino acids long. CDR1 and CDR2 from the germline V gene are SGHVS and FQNEAQ. The CDR3 protein is CASSLDGSRLGYTF. The CDR3 bases are TGTGCCAGCAGCCTAGATGGTTCCCGACTTGGCTACACCTTC. The full variable domain, in which reference TRBV7-8 and TRBJ1-2 provide the parts outside the CDR3, is GAGVSQSPRYKVAKRGQDVALRCDPISGHVSLFWYQQALGQGPEFLTYFQNEAQLDKSGLPSDRFFAERPEGSVSTLKIQRTQQEDSAVYLCASSLDGSRLGYTFGSGTRLTVV.

The chain combines TRBV6-5 with TRBJ2-5, with D uncertain. Germline CDR1 reads MNHEY; CDR2 reads SVGAGI. The CDR3 has 13 amino acids. Trimming took off 6 bases at V and 5 bases at J, with 13 bases between the two ends. This CDR3 reads CASRTTLRETQYF. CDR3 nucleotides: TGTGCCAGCAGAACTACGTTGCGGGAGACCCAGTACTTC.

The rearrangement links TRBV29-1 to TRBJ2-5; TRBD2 agrees at 7 bases. The CDR3 loop spans 12 amino acids. Germline V CDR1 and CDR2: SQVTM, ANQGSEA. With 5 bases clipped from V and 4 bases from J, the junction kept 4 bases outside the gene matches. CDR3: CSVRGSGETQYF. CDR3 bases: TGCAGCGTTCGCGGGAGTGGAGAGACCCAGTACTTC.

The V gene is TRBV5-4, the J gene TRBJ2-1, with 12 bases that match TRBD2. The CDR3 totals 15 residues. J was trimmed by 6 bases and V by 4 bases; bases with no gene match: 5. The germline gives CDR1 SGHNT, CDR2 YYREEE (reference sequence). CDR3 DNA sequence: TGTGCCAGCAGCGAGACTAGCGGGAGAGGCAATGAGCAGTTCTTC. Its translation: CASSETSGRGNEQFF.

In this sample, this clone turned up once. J is TRBJ1-2 and V is TRBV7-9, with 9 positions matching TRBD1. The CDR3 runs to 15 residues. Germline CDR1 and CDR2: SEHNR and FQNEAQ (reference sequence). Trimming took 3 bases from V and 3 from J; bases not matched to a gene: 5. As DNA, the CDR3 is TGTGCCAGCAGCTTCCCGGGACAGGGCGACTATGGCTACACCTTC. Its protein product is CASSFPGQGDYGYTF.

This chain connects TRBV29-1 to TRBJ1-2, with D perhaps matching TRBD1 (6 bases). This CDR3 contains 11 residues. Germline CDR1 and CDR2: SQVTM and ANQGSEA. V was clipped by 4 bases and J by 8 bases, with 11 bases between them. CDR3 in amino acids: CSVGVQGGYTF. CDR3 nucleotides: TGCAGCGTTGGGGTACAGGGAGGCTACACCTTC.

This chain connects TRBV28 to TRBJ2-7; TRBD1 matches 9 bases. Germline assignment: CDR1 MDHEN and CDR2 SYDVKM. The length of the CDR3 is 14 residues. The V and J ends lost 5 bases and 7 bases, in that order; junction bases with no gene match: 9. Here the CDR3 DNA reads TGTGCCAGCAGTCCCGGGACAGGGATTCGGGAGCAGTACTTC. Protein sequence: CASSPGTGIREQYF.

The V gene is TRBV2, the J gene TRBJ1-4, with TRBD1 matching 10 bases. Germline-derived CDR1 and CDR2 are SNHLY and FYNNEI. V was clipped by 6 bases and J by 8 bases; unmatched bases: 9. The CDR3 sequence is 15 residues long. The CDR3 nucleotides are TGTGCCAGCAGGGAACTGAGACAGGGGGCGGAAAAACTGTTTTTT. Translated: CASRELRQGAEKLFF.